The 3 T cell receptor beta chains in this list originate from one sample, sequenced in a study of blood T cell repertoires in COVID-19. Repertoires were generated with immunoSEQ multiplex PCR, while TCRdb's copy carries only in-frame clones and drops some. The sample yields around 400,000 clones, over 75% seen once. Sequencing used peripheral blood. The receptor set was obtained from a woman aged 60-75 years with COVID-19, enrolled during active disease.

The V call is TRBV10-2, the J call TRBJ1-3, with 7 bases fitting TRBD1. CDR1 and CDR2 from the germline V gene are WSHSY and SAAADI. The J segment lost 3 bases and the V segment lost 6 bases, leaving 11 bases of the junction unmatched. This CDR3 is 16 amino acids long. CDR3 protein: CASSQRQGRGGNTIYF. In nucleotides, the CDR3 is TGCGCCAGCAGCCAAAGACAGGGACGGGGTGGAAACACCATATATTTT.

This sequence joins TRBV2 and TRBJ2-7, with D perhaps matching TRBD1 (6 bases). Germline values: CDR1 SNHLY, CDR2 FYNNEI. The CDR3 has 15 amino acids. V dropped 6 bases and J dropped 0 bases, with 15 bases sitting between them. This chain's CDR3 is CASRQQTGSSYEQYF. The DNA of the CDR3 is TGTGCCAGCAGACAACAAACAGGGAGCTCCTACGAGCAGTACTTC. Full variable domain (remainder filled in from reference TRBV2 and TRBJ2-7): EPEVTQTPSHQVTQMGQEVILRCVPISNHLYFYWYRQILGQKVEFLVSFYNNEISEKSEIFDDQFSVERPDGSNFTLKIRSTKLEDSAMYFCASRQQTGSSYEQYFGPGTRLTVT.

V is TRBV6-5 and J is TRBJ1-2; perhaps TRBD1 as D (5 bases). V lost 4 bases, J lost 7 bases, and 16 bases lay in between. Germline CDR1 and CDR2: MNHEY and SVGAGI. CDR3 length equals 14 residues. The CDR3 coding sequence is TGTGCCAGCAGTTCCAGGGCGTTCATCTCTGGCTACACCTTC. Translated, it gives CASSSRAFISGYTF.